This TCR beta chain was recovered during a study of OX40 agonist ivuxolimab in advanced cancers. In the study overall: One hepatocellular carcinoma and a couple of cutaneous melanoma patients partially responded.

Sequencing used immunoSEQ multiplex PCR; TCRdb keeps in-frame clones, though not all of them. The sample has 40,000 or so clones, approximately 80% seen once. General study findings and limits: CD8+ T cells showed, on average, more clonal expansion than CD4+ cells. The specificity for antigen of the expanded peripheral T cells was not determined.

The sampling schedule covered blood at baseline, cycle 4 day 1, and cycle 7 day 1. As for this clone: Its antigen is as yet unknown.

The CDR3 loop spans 17 amino acids. The V gene end was trimmed by 5 bases and the J gene end by 15 bases; junction bases not matched to a gene: 25. CDR1 SGHTA and CDR2 FQGNSA come from the germline V gene. This receptor was identified in an adult with an advanced solid tumor such as melanoma, head and neck, liver or kidney cancer. V gene TRBV7-2 combines with J gene TRBJ2-1, with TRBD2 identical over 7 bases. This specimen was CD4+ or CD8+ T cells sorted from blood, taken in a trial of the OX40 agonist ivuxolimab. DNA for the CDR3: TGTGCCAGCAGCAACTCCGCGGCTAGCGGTGAGGTAGGTTCGGTGTTCTTC. Protein product: CASSNSAASGEVGSVFF.